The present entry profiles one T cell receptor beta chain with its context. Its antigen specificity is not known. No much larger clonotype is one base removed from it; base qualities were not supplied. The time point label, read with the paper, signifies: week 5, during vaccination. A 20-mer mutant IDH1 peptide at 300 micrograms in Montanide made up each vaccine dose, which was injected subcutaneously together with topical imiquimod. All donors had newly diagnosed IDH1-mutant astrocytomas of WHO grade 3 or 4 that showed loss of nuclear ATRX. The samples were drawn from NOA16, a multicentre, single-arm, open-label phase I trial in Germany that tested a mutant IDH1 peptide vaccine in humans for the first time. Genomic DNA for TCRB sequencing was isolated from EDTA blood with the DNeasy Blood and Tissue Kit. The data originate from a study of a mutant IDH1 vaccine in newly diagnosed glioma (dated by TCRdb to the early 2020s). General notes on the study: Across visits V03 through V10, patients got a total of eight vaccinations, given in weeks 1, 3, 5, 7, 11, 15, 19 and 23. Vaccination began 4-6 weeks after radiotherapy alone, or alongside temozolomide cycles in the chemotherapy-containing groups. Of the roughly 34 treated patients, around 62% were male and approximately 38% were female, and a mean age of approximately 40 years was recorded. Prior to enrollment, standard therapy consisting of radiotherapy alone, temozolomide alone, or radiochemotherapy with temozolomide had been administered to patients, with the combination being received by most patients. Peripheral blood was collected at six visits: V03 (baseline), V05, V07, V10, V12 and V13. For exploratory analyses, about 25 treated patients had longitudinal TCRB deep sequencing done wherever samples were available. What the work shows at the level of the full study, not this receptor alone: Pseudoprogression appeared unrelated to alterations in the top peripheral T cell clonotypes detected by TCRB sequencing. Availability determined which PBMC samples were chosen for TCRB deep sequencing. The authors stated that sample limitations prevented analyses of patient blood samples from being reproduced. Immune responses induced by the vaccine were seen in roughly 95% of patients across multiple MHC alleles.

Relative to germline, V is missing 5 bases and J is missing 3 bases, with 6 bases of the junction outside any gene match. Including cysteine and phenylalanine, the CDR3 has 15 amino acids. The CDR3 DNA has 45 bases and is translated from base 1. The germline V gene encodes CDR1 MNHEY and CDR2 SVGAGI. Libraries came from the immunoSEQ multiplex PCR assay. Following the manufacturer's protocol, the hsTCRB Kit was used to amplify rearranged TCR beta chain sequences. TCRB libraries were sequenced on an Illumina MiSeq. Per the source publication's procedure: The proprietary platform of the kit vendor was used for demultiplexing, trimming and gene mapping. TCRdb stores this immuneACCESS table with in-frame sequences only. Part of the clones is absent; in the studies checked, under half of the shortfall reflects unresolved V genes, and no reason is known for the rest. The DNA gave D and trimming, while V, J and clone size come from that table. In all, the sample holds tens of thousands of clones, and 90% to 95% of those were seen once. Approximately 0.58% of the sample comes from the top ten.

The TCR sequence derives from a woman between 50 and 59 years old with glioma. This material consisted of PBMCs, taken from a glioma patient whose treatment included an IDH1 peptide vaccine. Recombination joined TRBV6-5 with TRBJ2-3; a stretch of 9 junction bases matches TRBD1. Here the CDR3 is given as CASSTPGQGTDTQYF. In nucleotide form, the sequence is TGTGCCAGCAGTACACCGGGACAGGGTACAGATACGCAGTATTTT.